This T cell receptor beta chain is from a study of T cells in Graves' hyperthyroidism and ophthalmopathy. Study results and limitations: In simple terms, a model built on 13 V-J features told ophthalmopathy apart from stable hyperthyroidism.

Among ophthalmopathy patients, the Clinical Activity Score reached at least 3, the NOSPECS grade reached at least 4, and duration remained under 3 months. Researchers took RNA transcripts and amplified the TCR beta CDR3 regions from them. With the HTBI primer set, the TCR CDR3 went through a first round of RT-PCR. TCRdb recomputed calls from the multiplex PCR reads with MiXCR, one row per CDR3 protein. Among approximately 600,000 distinct CDR3 sequences listed, about 14% were seen once. This clonotype has a handful of counts. Its target is unknown. Input material: blood. This sequence was found in a woman in her 40s with Graves' ophthalmopathy.

The CDR3 loop is CASSQEMREGSYEQYF. The CDR3 coding sequence is TGCGCCAGCAGCCAAGAAATGCGGGAGGGCTCCTACGAGCAGTACTTC. The chain has TRBV4-1 and TRBJ2-7, with TRBD2 matching over 9 bases. Germline V CDR1 and CDR2: MGHRA, YSYEKL. The length of the CDR3 is 16 residues. V lost 0 bases and J lost 0; bases outside the gene matches: 3.